These T cell receptor beta chains were read from a single sample in a study of control samples from healthy donors and cancer patients. The repertoire was sequenced with immunoSEQ multiplex PCR; TCRdb's copy has only in-frame clones and lacks some. Seen here are 73,000 or so clones, roughly 87% observed once, and the top ten hold 4%. The sequenced sample was blood. These receptors were obtained from a woman in her fifties or sixties in good health. CDR3s include the opening cysteine and the closing phenylalanine or tryptophan. The order of the fields is CDR3 length, clone size, J gene, V gene, D gene, CDR3 DNA, CDR3 protein. D genes are given only for firm matches. Expanded clones get a size class; other rows say once, few or many, or leave the size out.

>14|.|TRBJ2-3|TRBV6-4|TRBD2
TGTGCCAGCAGTGACACACTAGCGACAGATACGCAGTATTTT
CASSDTLATDTQYF
>14|.|TRBJ2-7|TRBV10-1|.
TGCGCCAGCAGCGGGACCCACGGGGGAGCCGAGCAGTACTTC
CASSGTHGGAEQYF
>14|.|TRBJ2-3|TRBV9|.
TGTGCCAGCAGCGGGGGGGCGGAAGCAGATACGCAGTATTTT
CASSGGAEADTQYF
>11|.|TRBJ2-4|TRBV9|.
TGTGCCAGCTCCGGAGAGAACATTCAGTACTTC
CASSGENIQYF
>15|.|TRBJ2-2|TRBV24-1|TRBD1
TGTGCCACCAGTGACCCCCCGGGACAGCACGGGGAGCTGTTTTTT
CATSDPPGQHGELFF
>12|.|TRBJ2-1|TRBV5-1|.
TGCGCCAGCAGCTTGGGTCGCGGTGAGCAGTTCTTC
CASSLGRGEQFF
>14|.|TRBJ2-7|TRBV5-1|TRBD1
TGCGCCAGCAGCCCAAGGGACAGGGAAGGCGAGCAGTACTTC
CASSPRDREGEQYF
>16|.|TRBJ2-7|TRBV6-2/TRBV6-3|.
TGTGCCAGCAGTTACTCGGATAGGCTCCTTCCCTACGAGCAGTACTTC
CASSYSDRLLPYEQYF
>11|.|TRBJ1-1|TRBV5-6|.
TGTGCCAGCAGCTTGAACACTGAAGCTTTCTTT
CASSLNTEAFF
>15|once|TRBJ2-1|TRBV9|TRBD1
TGTGCCAGCAGCGTAGAGGGACAGGGGGCCTCTGAGCAGTTCTTC
CASSVEGQGASEQFF
>15|.|TRBJ1-1|TRBV9|TRBD1
TGTGCCAGCAGCTTACCGCCCGGACAGGGGAATGGTGCTTTCTTT
CASSLPPGQGNGAFF
>13|.|TRBJ1-4|TRBV7-6|.
TGTGCCAGCAGCCCCAGGACTAATGAAAAACTGTTTTTT
CASSPRTNEKLFF
>15|once|TRBJ2-6|TRBV29-1|.
TGCAGCGTTGGTTTGGGTGGGTCTGGGGCCAACGTCCTGACTTTC
CSVGLGGSGANVLTF